Listed below are T cell receptor beta chains from one sample, sequenced in a study of blood T cells in healthy people across ages. TCRdb re-derived calls from the 5' RACE reads in MiXCR, one entry per CDR3 protein. The table records about 670,000 distinct CDR3 sequences, about 50% of them present only once. Sequenced input: blood. The source of these receptors is a woman older than 75 in good health. CDR3s include the opening cysteine and the closing phenylalanine or tryptophan. Fields, in order: V gene, clone size, D gene, J gene, CDR3 DNA, CDR3 protein. D genes are given only for firm matches. Clone sizes are given selectively: once, few, many, or a class where the clone is expanded.

TRBV3-1	many	NA	TRBJ2-3	TGTGCCAGCAGCCAAGGTCGTGGGATTAGCACAGATACGCAGTATTTT	CASSQGRGISTDTQYF
TRBV11-2	many	TRBD2	TRBJ2-3	TGTGCCAGCAGCTGGAGGCGGAGGACTAGCGGGAATACAGATACGCAGTATTTT	CASSWRRRTSGNTDTQYF
TRBV4-1	NA	TRBD1	TRBJ1-1	TGCGCCAGCAGCTACCGGACAGGGGGTACTGAAGCTTTCTTT	CASSYRTGGTEAFF
TRBV9	NA	TRBD2	TRBJ2-5	TGTGCCAGCAGCGTATGGGGGGGAGAGACCCAGTACTTC	CASSVWGGETQYF
TRBV18	few	NA	TRBJ2-2	TGTGCCAGCACAGCCTCCAGCCTCACCGGGGAGCTGTTTTTT	CASTASSLTGELFF
TRBV5-1	NA	NA	TRBJ2-5	TGCGCCAGCAGCTTGGGGACACCTTCGGAGACCCAGTACTTC	CASSLGTPSETQYF
TRBV20-1	NA	TRBD2	TRBJ2-4	TGCAGTGCTAGGGACCCGGGACTAGCGGGAGTAGACAAAAACATTCAGTACTTC	CSARDPGLAGVDKNIQYF
TRBV3-1	few	NA	TRBJ1-5	TGTGCCAGCAGCCAAGGGGTTTCCCAGCCCCAGCATTTT	CASSQGVSQPQHF
TRBV2	many	TRBD1	TRBJ2-3	TGTGCCAGCAGTGCCCCGGGGACAGGAACAGATACGCAGTATTTT	CASSAPGTGTDTQYF
TRBV7-3	many	TRBD2	TRBJ2-1	TGTGCCAGCCAGACTAGCGGGAGTATCAATGAGCAGTTCTTC	CASQTSGSINEQFF
TRBV29-1	few	NA	TRBJ2-5	TGCAGCGCTGGGGGAACCTACAATGAGCAGTACTTC	CSAGGTYNEQYF
TRBV11-2	NA	TRBD2	TRBJ2-1	TGTGCCAGCAGCTTAGCGGGTGCGGGGGGCTACAATGAGCAGTTCTTC	CASSLAGAGGYNEQFF
TRBV28	NA	TRBD1	TRBJ1-5	TGTGCCAGCAGTGCAAACAGGGGGGTTCCTAGACTGCGCAATCAGCCCCAGCATTTT	CASSANRGVPRLRNQPQHF
TRBV18	NA	NA	TRBJ1-4	TGTGCCAGCTCACCGCCTATCGGGACTTCTAATGAAAAACTGTTTTTT	CASSPPIGTSNEKLFF
TRBV11-3	few	TRBD2	TRBJ2-3	TGTGCCAGCAGCTTAGGGCGGGAGGGCCCCACAGATACGCAGTATTTT	CASSLGREGPTDTQYF
TRBV24-1	few	TRBD2	TRBJ2-2	TGTGCCACCAGTGACAGGCCCGGGACTAGCGGAAACACCGGGGAGCTGTTTTTT	CATSDRPGTSGNTGELFF
TRBV28	NA	NA	TRBJ1-4	TGTGCCAGCAGTTACGGGGATCGGTGGCTGTTTTTT	CASSYGDRWLFF
TRBV5-1	NA	TRBD1	TRBJ2-3	TGCGCCAGCAGCTCGGACAGGGTCGTAACAGATACGCAGTATTTT	CASSSDRVVTDTQYF
TRBV18	many	NA	TRBJ2-3	TGTGCCAGCTCACCAGCACTAACTAGCACAGATACGCAGTATTTT	CASSPALTSTDTQYF
TRBV20-1	few	NA	TRBJ1-2	TGCAGTGCTAGAGACGGGGTTAACTATGGCTACACCTTC	CSARDGVNYGYTF
TRBV30	NA	NA	TRBJ2-7	TGTGCCAGCACAGGGAGGAACGAGCAGTACTTC	CASTGRNEQYF
TRBV2	NA	NA	TRBJ2-7	TGTGCCAGCAGTCGGACAGAAGTCCCCACCTACGAGCAGTACTTC	CASSRTEVPTYEQYF
TRBV12-5	NA	TRBD2	TRBJ2-3	TGTGCTAGTGGTGAAACCGGGACTAGCGGGGCCACAGATACGCAGTATTTT	CASGETGTSGATDTQYF
TRBV28	few	NA	TRBJ2-5	TGTGCCAGCAGTCCGCTGGGTCTCACAAGGGGAGAGACCCAGTACTTC	CASSPLGLTRGETQYF